The rows below give T cell receptor beta chains drawn from one sample of a study of blood T cell repertoires in COVID-19. Using immunoSEQ multiplex PCR, the repertoire was profiled, and TCRdb retains in-frame clones only, with some absent. The sample includes 350,000 to 500,000 clones, 70% to 90% of them seen just once. The sample taken for sequencing was PBMCs or T cells enriched from blood (not recorded which). These receptors originate from a woman aged 18-29 years who had been exposed to COVID-19. Each CDR3 is given with its conserved first and last residue. A D gene is named only where the DNA matches it firmly. The size entry is marked missing in some rows and otherwise reads once, few, many or a size class.

v_call: TRBV7-6
j_call: TRBJ2-1
clone_size: -
d_call: -
cdr3_nt: TGTGCCAGCAGCTTCCGGGACAACTCCTACAATGAGCAGTTCTTC
cdr3_aa: CASSFRDNSYNEQFF

v_call: TRBV7-8
j_call: TRBJ2-7
clone_size: once
d_call: -
cdr3_nt: TGTGCCAGCAGCTTTCCTTCCGGCGGCGGCGAGCAGTACTTC
cdr3_aa: CASSFPSGGGEQYF

v_call: TRBV12-2
j_call: TRBJ2-7
clone_size: -
d_call: -
cdr3_nt: TGTGCAAGTCGCTTAGCTAGGAGCTCCTACGAGCAGTACTTC
cdr3_aa: CASRLARSSYEQYF

v_call: TRBV4-1
j_call: TRBJ2-7
clone_size: once
d_call: -
cdr3_nt: TGCGCCAGCAGCCAGCTCACAGGAGTCCTTTACGAGCAGTACTTC
cdr3_aa: CASSQLTGVLYEQYF

v_call: TRBV7-3
j_call: TRBJ2-7
clone_size: -
d_call: -
cdr3_nt: TGTGCCAGCAGCTTAGAGAACTCCGAGCAGTACTTC
cdr3_aa: CASSLENSEQYF

v_call: TRBV11-2
j_call: TRBJ2-5
clone_size: -
d_call: TRBD2
cdr3_nt: TGTGCCAGCAGCCCAGGGGCGGCTAGCGGGGGAGAGACCCAGTACTTC
cdr3_aa: CASSPGAASGGETQYF

v_call: TRBV12-2
j_call: TRBJ2-3
clone_size: -
d_call: -
cdr3_nt: TGTGCAAGCCGAACGGGGCGGGCTAGCGGGCTTGATAGCACAGATACGCAGTATTTT
cdr3_aa: CASRTGRASGLDSTDTQYF

v_call: TRBV28
j_call: TRBJ2-7
clone_size: -
d_call: TRBD2
cdr3_nt: TGTGCCAGCAGGCCTAGCGGGAACTACGAGCAGTACTTC
cdr3_aa: CASRPSGNYEQYF

v_call: TRBV4-3
j_call: TRBJ1-2
clone_size: -
d_call: -
cdr3_nt: TGCGCCAGCAGCCACGGGGGAGGGTCCGGCTACACCTTC
cdr3_aa: CASSHGGGSGYTF

v_call: TRBV23-1
j_call: TRBJ1-4
clone_size: once
d_call: TRBD1
cdr3_nt: TGCGCCAGCAGTTGGACAGGGGGCCCAACTAATGAAAAACTGTTTTTT
cdr3_aa: CASSWTGGPTNEKLFF

v_call: TRBV19
j_call: TRBJ2-1
clone_size: -
d_call: TRBD2
cdr3_nt: TGTGCCAGTAGTATTATAATAGCGGGCCCCTACAATGAGCAGTTCTTC
cdr3_aa: CASSIIIAGPYNEQFF

v_call: TRBV3-1/TRBV3-2
j_call: TRBJ1-1
clone_size: -
d_call: TRBD1
cdr3_nt: TGTGCCAGCCTAAATAGGACAGGGACTGAAGCTTTCTTT
cdr3_aa: CASLNRTGTEAFF

v_call: TRBV19
j_call: TRBJ1-1
clone_size: -
d_call: TRBD1
cdr3_nt: TGTGCCAGTAGCATACAGGGGGTCTTCTCTGAAGCTTTCTTT
cdr3_aa: CASSIQGVFSEAFF

v_call: TRBV4-1
j_call: TRBJ2-7
clone_size: -
d_call: TRBD1
cdr3_nt: TGCGCCAGCAGCCAAGACCCAAAAGGGACAGCAAAAGACTACGAGCAGTACTTC
cdr3_aa: CASSQDPKGTAKDYEQYF

v_call: TRBV27
j_call: TRBJ2-5
clone_size: -
d_call: -
cdr3_nt: TGTGCCAGCAGACCTAGGGGGAGGGCAGAAGAGACCCAGTACTTC
cdr3_aa: CASRPRGRAEETQYF

v_call: TRBV6-1
j_call: TRBJ1-1
clone_size: -
d_call: -
cdr3_nt: TGTGCCAGCAGTGAATCCGGGTTATGGGGCTACACTGAAGCTTTCTTT
cdr3_aa: CASSESGLWGYTEAFF

v_call: TRBV7-9
j_call: TRBJ2-3
clone_size: -
d_call: TRBD2
cdr3_nt: TGTGCCAGCAGCTTACTAGCGGGGGACACAGATACGCAGTATTTT
cdr3_aa: CASSLLAGDTDTQYF

v_call: TRBV6-2/TRBV6-3
j_call: TRBJ1-5
clone_size: -
d_call: TRBD1
cdr3_nt: TGTGCCAGCAGTCGTGGACAGGTCAGCAATCAGCCCCAGCATTTT
cdr3_aa: CASSRGQVSNQPQHF

v_call: TRBV18
j_call: TRBJ2-5
clone_size: -
d_call: TRBD1
cdr3_nt: TGTGCCAGCTCATACAGGGGCCCCCAAGAGACCCAGTACTTC
cdr3_aa: CASSYRGPQETQYF

v_call: TRBV6-5
j_call: TRBJ2-7
clone_size: -
d_call: -
cdr3_nt: TGTGCCAGCAGTTACTCGGGGGGGCCCTACGAGCAGTACTTC
cdr3_aa: CASSYSGGPYEQYF

v_call: TRBV3-1/TRBV3-2
j_call: TRBJ1-1
clone_size: -
d_call: -
cdr3_nt: TGTGCCAGCAGTCCTAGGTCAGGGTTGAACACTGAAGCTTTCTTT
cdr3_aa: CASSPRSGLNTEAFF

v_call: TRBV13
j_call: TRBJ1-3
clone_size: -
d_call: -
cdr3_nt: TGTGCCAGCAGCTTAGGACAGGGACGAAACACCATATATTTT
cdr3_aa: CASSLGQGRNTIYF

v_call: TRBV28
j_call: TRBJ2-1
clone_size: once
d_call: -
cdr3_nt: TGTGCCAGCAGTTATCCGCCAGGGGCGGCCTACAATGAGCAGTTCTTC
cdr3_aa: CASSYPPGAAYNEQFF

v_call: TRBV11-3
j_call: TRBJ2-7
clone_size: -
d_call: -
cdr3_nt: TGTGCCAGCAGCTTAGGGTCGGGCGAGCAGTACTTC
cdr3_aa: CASSLGSGEQYF

v_call: TRBV6-1
j_call: TRBJ1-1
clone_size: -
d_call: -
cdr3_nt: TGTGCCAGCAGTGAAGTGGGGGCAGGGGAGTTGAGCACTGAAGCTTTCTTT
cdr3_aa: CASSEVGAGELSTEAFF

v_call: TRBV10-3
j_call: TRBJ2-5
clone_size: -
d_call: TRBD1
cdr3_nt: TGTGCCATCAGTGAGGCAGGGGGCGGAGGAGAGACCCAGTACTTC
cdr3_aa: CAISEAGGGGETQYF

v_call: TRBV7-2
j_call: TRBJ2-7
clone_size: once
d_call: TRBD2
cdr3_nt: TGTGCCAGCAGCTTATCCGCTAGCGGGGCCTTCTACGAGCAGTACTTC
cdr3_aa: CASSLSASGAFYEQYF

v_call: TRBV19
j_call: TRBJ2-5
clone_size: -
d_call: -
cdr3_nt: TGTGCCAGTAGTCACCTGGACAGCCGTAAAGAGACCCAGTACTTC
cdr3_aa: CASSHLDSRKETQYF

v_call: TRBV2
j_call: TRBJ1-2
clone_size: -
d_call: -
cdr3_nt: TGTGCCAGCGGGGATCCGGGGGTCTATGGCTACACCTTC
cdr3_aa: CASGDPGVYGYTF

v_call: TRBV7-9
j_call: TRBJ2-7
clone_size: -
d_call: -
cdr3_nt: TGTGCCAGCAGTCACCCGCAGCGGCACAACTACGAGCAGTACTTC
cdr3_aa: CASSHPQRHNYEQYF

v_call: TRBV27
j_call: TRBJ2-5
clone_size: -
d_call: -
cdr3_nt: TGTGCCAGCAGTTTAGGTAGAGTCGGGACCCAGTACTTC
cdr3_aa: CASSLGRVGTQYF

v_call: TRBV4-3
j_call: TRBJ2-5
clone_size: -
d_call: -
cdr3_nt: TGCGCCAGCAGCCAAGGGCCAGGGACACAAGAGACCCAGTACTTC
cdr3_aa: CASSQGPGTQETQYF

v_call: TRBV5-6
j_call: TRBJ1-4
clone_size: once
d_call: TRBD1
cdr3_nt: TGTGCCAGCAGCTTATTGAGGGACAGGGGTGAAAAACTGTTTTTT
cdr3_aa: CASSLLRDRGEKLFF

v_call: TRBV18
j_call: TRBJ2-3
clone_size: -
d_call: -
cdr3_nt: TGTGCCAGCTCTGATATGTCTAGGAACACAGATACGCAGTATTTT
cdr3_aa: CASSDMSRNTDTQYF

v_call: TRBV28
j_call: TRBJ2-7
clone_size: -
d_call: -
cdr3_nt: TGTGCCAGCAGGTACGGACAGAGCGCCTACTACGAGCAGTACTTC
cdr3_aa: CASRYGQSAYYEQYF

v_call: TRBV10-3
j_call: TRBJ2-1
clone_size: -
d_call: -
cdr3_nt: TGTGCCATCACTCTGGACATGACCTCCTACAATGAGCAGTTCTTC
cdr3_aa: CAITLDMTSYNEQFF

v_call: TRBV5-1
j_call: TRBJ1-1
clone_size: -
d_call: TRBD1
cdr3_nt: TGCGCCAGCAGCCAACAGGGGGCGAACACTGAAGCTTTCTTT
cdr3_aa: CASSQQGANTEAFF

v_call: TRBV19
j_call: TRBJ2-3
clone_size: -
d_call: TRBD2
cdr3_nt: TGTGCCACTTCGGGACTAGCGGGAGCGTCAGATACGCAGTATTTT
cdr3_aa: CATSGLAGASDTQYF

v_call: TRBV7-9
j_call: TRBJ1-1
clone_size: -
d_call: TRBD1
cdr3_nt: TGTGCCAGCAGCTTGACAGGGGACACTGAAGCTTTCTTT
cdr3_aa: CASSLTGDTEAFF

v_call: TRBV18
j_call: TRBJ1-5
clone_size: -
d_call: -
cdr3_nt: TGTGCCAGCTCACTCGACAGAAATCAGCCCCAGCATTTT
cdr3_aa: CASSLDRNQPQHF

v_call: TRBV9
j_call: TRBJ1-3
clone_size: -
d_call: -
cdr3_nt: TGTGCCAGCAGCGTAGACATCGCGATGGGCAGAGAAAACACCATATATTTT
cdr3_aa: CASSVDIAMGRENTIYF

v_call: TRBV4-3
j_call: TRBJ1-6
clone_size: -
d_call: -
cdr3_nt: TGCGCCAGCAGCCAAGAATGGGCACATGTTAATTCACCCCTCCACTTT
cdr3_aa: CASSQEWAHVNSPLHF

v_call: TRBV28
j_call: TRBJ2-7
clone_size: -
d_call: -
cdr3_nt: TGTGCCAGCAGTCAATACGAGCAGTACTTC
cdr3_aa: CASSQYEQYF

v_call: TRBV11-2
j_call: TRBJ1-2
clone_size: -
d_call: TRBD1
cdr3_nt: TGTGCCAGCAGCCGCGACAGGGGGGGCTACACCTTC
cdr3_aa: CASSRDRGGYTF

v_call: TRBV2
j_call: TRBJ1-4
clone_size: -
d_call: -
cdr3_nt: TGTGCCAGCAGTGACATCCGGGACAATCAGGAAAAACTGTTTTTT
cdr3_aa: CASSDIRDNQEKLFF

v_call: TRBV5-1
j_call: TRBJ1-3
clone_size: -
d_call: -
cdr3_nt: TGCGCCAGCAGCTTGGGGGCGGGAGGCTCTGGAAACACCATATATTTT
cdr3_aa: CASSLGAGGSGNTIYF

v_call: TRBV11-1
j_call: TRBJ2-2
clone_size: -
d_call: TRBD2
cdr3_nt: TGTGCCAGCAGCTTTCGAGCGGGAGGGCCGACCGGGGAGCTGTTTTTT
cdr3_aa: CASSFRAGGPTGELFF

v_call: TRBV28
j_call: TRBJ2-1
clone_size: -
d_call: -
cdr3_nt: TGTGCCAGCAGTTTTTTGATCCTCGCGGGAAGCTCCTACAATGAGCAGTTCTTC
cdr3_aa: CASSFLILAGSSYNEQFF

v_call: TRBV12-3/TRBV12-4
j_call: TRBJ2-7
clone_size: -
d_call: TRBD2
cdr3_nt: TGTGCCAGCGGTATGGGAGGGGAGCAGTACTTC
cdr3_aa: CASGMGGEQYF

v_call: TRBV6-5
j_call: TRBJ1-1
clone_size: -
d_call: -
cdr3_nt: TGTGCCAGCAGGCCGCGACAGGTGAACACTGAAGCTTTCTTT
cdr3_aa: CASRPRQVNTEAFF

v_call: TRBV6-5
j_call: TRBJ2-5
clone_size: -
d_call: -
cdr3_nt: TGTGCCAGCAGGAGCGGGACACCCACGATCGAGACCCAGTACTTC
cdr3_aa: CASRSGTPTIETQYF

v_call: TRBV2
j_call: TRBJ2-3
clone_size: -
d_call: TRBD2
cdr3_nt: TGTGCCAGCAGGGAAACTAGCGGGGCGGGCACAGATACGCAGTATTTT
cdr3_aa: CASRETSGAGTDTQYF

v_call: TRBV28
j_call: TRBJ1-5
clone_size: once
d_call: -
cdr3_nt: TGTGCCAGCAGCGACAGGTCTTTTAGCAATCAGCCCCAGCATTTT
cdr3_aa: CASSDRSFSNQPQHF

v_call: TRBV6-5
j_call: TRBJ1-2
clone_size: -
d_call: TRBD1
cdr3_nt: TGTGCCAGCAGTTACCGGGACAGCTATGGCTACACCTTC
cdr3_aa: CASSYRDSYGYTF